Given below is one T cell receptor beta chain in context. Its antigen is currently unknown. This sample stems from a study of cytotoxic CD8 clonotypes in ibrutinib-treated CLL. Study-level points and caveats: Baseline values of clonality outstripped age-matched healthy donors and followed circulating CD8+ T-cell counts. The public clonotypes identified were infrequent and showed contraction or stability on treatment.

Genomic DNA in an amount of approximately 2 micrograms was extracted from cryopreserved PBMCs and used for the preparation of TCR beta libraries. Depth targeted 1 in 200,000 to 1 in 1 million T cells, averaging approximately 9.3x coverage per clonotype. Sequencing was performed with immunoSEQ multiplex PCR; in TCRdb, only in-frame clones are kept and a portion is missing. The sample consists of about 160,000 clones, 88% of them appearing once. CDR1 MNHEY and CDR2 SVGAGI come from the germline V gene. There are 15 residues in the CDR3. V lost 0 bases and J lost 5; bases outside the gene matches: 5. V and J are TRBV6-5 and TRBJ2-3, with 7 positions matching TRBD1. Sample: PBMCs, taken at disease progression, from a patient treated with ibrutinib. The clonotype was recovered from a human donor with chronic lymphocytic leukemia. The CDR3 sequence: CASSYSNRGVDTQYF. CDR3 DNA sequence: TGTGCCAGCAGTTACTCGAACAGGGGAGTAGATACGCAGTATTTT.